The 11 T cell receptor beta chains reported below all come from one sample, sequenced in a study of blood T cell repertoires in COVID-19. Sequencing used immunoSEQ multiplex PCR; TCRdb keeps in-frame clones, though not all of them. The sample contains 150,000 or so clones, approximately 82% of which appear only once. What was sequenced was peripheral blood. The receptors here all came from a human donor with acute or convalescent COVID-19. The donor label of this sample is uncertain.

The CDR3: CASSLGAKQGRFQETQYF. The CDR3 DNA is TGCGCCAGCAGCCTAGGGGCCAAACAGGGTCGGTTCCAAGAGACCCAGTACTTC. The V gene is TRBV5-1, the J gene TRBJ2-5; D might be TRBD1 (6 bases). In germline, CDR1 is SGHRS, CDR2 YFSETQ. With 4 bases removed from V and 1 base from J, the gap between germline ends came to 23 bases. This CDR3 is 18 amino acids long.

This rearrangement joins TRBV19 to TRBJ1-5; D gene uncertain. The CDR3 extends over 12 amino acids. Trimming stripped 5 bases from V and 4 bases from J, with 6 bases between. The germline V gene has CDR1 LNHDA and CDR2 SQIVND (reference sequence). CDR3 sequence reads: CASSLINQPQHF. CDR3 DNA: TGTGCCAGTAGTCTTATTAATCAGCCCCAGCATTTT.

The table lists this clone with a few counts. The rearrangement links TRBV18 to TRBJ2-7; TRBD1 agrees at 7 bases. With V trimmed by 4 bases and J by 4 bases, 4 bases remained unmatched. The germline gives CDR1 KGHSH, CDR2 LQKENI. This CDR3 spans 13 amino acids. The CDR3 nucleotides read TGTGCCAGCTCACAAACGACAGGGTACGAGCAGTACTTC. It is translated as CASSQTTGYEQYF. Full variable domain (missing parts from reference TRBV18 and TRBJ2-7): NAGVMQNPRHLVRRRGQEARLRCSPMKGHSHVYWYRQLPEEGLKFMVYLQKENIIDESGMPKERFSAEFPKEGPSILRIQQVVRGDSAAYFCASSQTTGYEQYFGPGTRLTVT.

This clone was detected once. This CDR3 is also generated by other DNA sequences in the sample. The chain couples TRBV18 to TRBJ2-7; no clear D gene. The V and J ends lost 0 bases and 4 bases respectively, with 4 bases between them. Germline loops: CDR1 KGHSH, CDR2 LQKENI. This CDR3 comprises 12 residues. CDR3 DNA sequence: TGTGCCAGCTCACCACCGTCATACGAGCAGTACTTC. Protein: CASSPPSYEQYF.

This clone has only one observation. This chain connects TRBV19 to TRBJ2-1; 10 bases agree with TRBD1. Germline CDR1 LNHDA, CDR2 SQIVND (reference sequence). V lost 4 bases and J lost 8; bases outside the gene matches: 5. The CDR3 loop spans 14 amino acids. The CDR3 loop is CASSRQGAGDEQFF. CDR3 coding DNA: TGTGCCAGTAGTAGACAGGGGGCTGGGGATGAGCAGTTCTTC.

The genes are TRBV5-6 and TRBJ1-1, with 7 bases aligning to TRBD1. The CDR3 contains 13 residues. Germline V gene sequence: CDR1 SGHDT, CDR2 YYEEEE. V was pared by 1 base and J by 5 bases, with 2 bases of the junction left unmatched. CDR3 nucleotides: TGTGCCAGCAGCTTGCGCAGGGGGACTGAAGCTTTCTTT. Its translation: CASSLRRGTEAFF.

This chain links TRBV15 with TRBJ2-3, with a possible D match to TRBD2 (6 bases). This CDR3 is 12 amino acids long. Trimming took off 6 bases at V and 6 bases at J, with 10 bases between the two ends. The germline V gene has CDR1 LNHNV and CDR2 YYDKDF (reference sequence). The chain's CDR3 is CATSKGRDTQYF. DNA of the CDR3: TGTGCCACCAGTAAGGGGAGGGATACGCAGTATTTT.

This clone was counted between two and nine times. This chain links TRBV9 with TRBJ2-7; 8 nucleotides agree with TRBD1. Germline CDR1 and CDR2: SGDLS and YYNGEE. Trimming cost V 3 bases and J 6 bases; bases outside gene matches: 14. The CDR3 loop spans 16 amino acids. In DNA form, the CDR3 reads TGTGCCAGCAGCGACAGTACAGGGGGGTTTGCGGGCGAGCAGTACTTC. Translating gives CASSDSTGGFAGEQYF.

The V and J genes are TRBV5-6 and TRBJ1-2; the D is unclear. The germline gives CDR1 SGHDT, CDR2 YYEEEE. Between the trimmed V and J ends, which lost 4 bases and 8 bases, there was a span of 15 bases. The length of the CDR3 is 13 residues. The CDR3 spells CASSPVHVSGYTF. In DNA form, the CDR3 reads TGTGCCAGCAGCCCGGTTCACGTCTCCGGCTACACCTTC.

The chain links TRBV6-5 to TRBJ1-2; TRBD1 might be the D (6 bases). The CDR3 has 13 residues. The V and J ends lost 6 bases and 8 bases respectively, with 16 bases between them. Germline V gene sequence: CDR1 MNHEY, CDR2 SVGAGI. The CDR3 loop is CASRPRQAGGYTF. As DNA, the CDR3 is TGTGCCAGCAGACCCCGACAGGCCGGGGGCTACACCTTC.

In this sample, this clone turned up many times. The chain uses TRBV6-5 and TRBJ1-2; 7 nucleotides line up with TRBD1. CDR3 length: 14 residues. V was pared by 5 bases and J by 6 bases, with 9 bases of the junction left unmatched. Germline CDR1 and CDR2: MNHEY and SVGAGI. CDR3 coding DNA: TGTGCCAGCAGTCGACAGGGCGGCTGGGATGGCTACACCTTC. It is translated as CASSRQGGWDGYTF.